This T cell receptor beta chain was recovered during a study of tumor and adjacent non-tumor tissue in lung cancer. TCRbeta libraries were built with three rounds of nested PCR, modified from ARM-PCR. TCRdb ran MiXCR on the multiplex PCR reads and lists one entry per CDR3 protein. The sample lists some 77,000 distinct CDR3 sequences, roughly 70% occurring once. RNA was extracted from bulk tissue without any cell sorting. This CDR3 comprises 20 residues. Germline CDR1 reads MRHNA; CDR2 reads SNTAGT. This clonotype was counted only a few times. Germline is not matched at one junction end, which may reflect a read error.

The specimen sequenced was lung tumor tissue. The chain employs TRBV6-4 and TRBJ2-2, with a tentative D call TRBD2 (5 bases). The source of this sequence is a woman in her 70s with non-small cell lung cancer. DNA of the CDR3: TGTGCCAGCAGTGGCCAACCACAACGGACTCATACCAAGAACACCGAGGAGCTGTTTTTT. It translates to CASSGQPQRTHTKNTEELFF.